This TCR beta chain was profiled in a study of cytomegalovirus exposure and HLA in healthy donors. The overall study: It was reported in a later analysis that the 100 to 150 validation repertoires used the same platform as the roughly 670 first-cohort repertoires.

This clone was picked up many times. The antigen is unknown. Measured with immunoSEQ multiplex PCR; TCRdb has only the in-frame clones, and not every one. The data contain 95,000 to 150,000 clones, approximately 94% of them singletons. The CDR3 has 16 residues. The germline gives CDR1 MNHNS, CDR2 SASEGT. Trimming removed 0 bases at V and 0 bases at J, with 11 bases between. The study's findings and limits: Researchers counted 164 TCR beta chains as cytomegalovirus-associated. Using the classifier, cytomegalovirus status was reportedly diagnosed with high specificity and sensitivity.

An approximately 120-subject validation cohort, separate from the approximately 690-subject first cohort, supplied the donors. The chain joins TRBV6-1 to TRBJ1-2; a weak D match, TRBD1 (5 bases). This receptor was obtained from a woman under 30 in good health and CMV-seronegative. What was sequenced was PBMCs. The CDR3 DNA follows: TGTGCCAGCAGTGAAGCGCAGGGCCAAGCTAACTATGGCTACACCTTC. Translating gives CASSEAQGQANYGYTF.